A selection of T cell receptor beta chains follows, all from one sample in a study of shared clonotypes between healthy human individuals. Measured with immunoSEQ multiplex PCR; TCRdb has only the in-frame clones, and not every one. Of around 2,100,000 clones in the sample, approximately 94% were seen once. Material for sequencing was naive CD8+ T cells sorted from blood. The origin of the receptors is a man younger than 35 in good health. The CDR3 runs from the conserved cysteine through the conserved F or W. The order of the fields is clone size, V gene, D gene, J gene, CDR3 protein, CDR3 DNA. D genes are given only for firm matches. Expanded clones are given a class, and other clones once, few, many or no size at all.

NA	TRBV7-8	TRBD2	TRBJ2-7	CASSELAGAIYEQYF	TGTGCCAGCAGCGAACTAGCGGGTGCTATTTACGAGCAGTACTTC
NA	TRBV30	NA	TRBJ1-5	CAWSEGDGYNQPQHF	TGTGCCTGGAGTGAGGGGGACGGCTACAATCAGCCCCAGCATTTT
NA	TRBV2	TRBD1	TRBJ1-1	CASSEGGDREYQEAFF	TGTGCCAGCAGTGAAGGCGGGGACAGGGAATACCAGGAAGCTTTCTTT
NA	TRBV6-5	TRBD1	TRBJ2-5	CASSYSGGARETQYF	TGTGCCAGCAGTTACTCAGGGGGCGCGCGGGAGACCCAGTACTTC
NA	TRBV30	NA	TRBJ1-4	CAWSKGKLFF	TGTGCCTGGAGTAAGGGAAAACTGTTTTTT
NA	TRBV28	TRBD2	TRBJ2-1	CASSLLGTSGGDAYNEQFF	TGTGCCAGCAGTTTATTAGGGACTAGCGGGGGGGACGCCTACAATGAGCAGTTCTTC
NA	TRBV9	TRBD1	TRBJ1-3	CASTTGGSGNTIYF	TGTGCCAGCACTACAGGGGGCTCTGGAAACACCATATATTTT
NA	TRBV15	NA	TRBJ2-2	CATSMPRAISGELFF	TGTGCCACCAGCATGCCCAGGGCCATATCCGGGGAGCTGTTTTTT
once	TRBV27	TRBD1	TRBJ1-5	CASSPTGGSRQPQHF	TGTGCCAGCAGTCCGACAGGGGGCTCGCGTCAGCCCCAGCATTTT
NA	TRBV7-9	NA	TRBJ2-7	CASSTGTQVYEQYF	TGTGCCAGCAGCACTGGGACACAGGTATACGAGCAGTACTTC
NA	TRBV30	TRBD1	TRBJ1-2	CACIGTVGYTF	TGTGCCTGTATAGGGACAGTTGGCTACACCTTC
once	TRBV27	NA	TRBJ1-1	CASSLSRLNTEAFF	TGTGCCAGCAGTTTATCGAGGCTGAACACTGAAGCTTTCTTT
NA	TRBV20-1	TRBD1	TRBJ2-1	CSADRGNEQFF	TGCAGTGCTGACAGGGGGAATGAGCAGTTCTTC
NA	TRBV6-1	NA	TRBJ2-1	CASRRTGSYNEQFF	TGTGCCAGCAGGAGGACGGGCTCCTACAATGAGCAGTTCTTC
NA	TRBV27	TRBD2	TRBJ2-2	CASSFIGTSGANTGELFF	TGTGCCAGCAGTTTCATCGGGACTAGCGGAGCGAACACCGGGGAGCTGTTTTTT
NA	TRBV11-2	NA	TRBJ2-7	CASSFGGAPYEQYF	TGTGCCAGCAGCTTCGGAGGGGCTCCCTACGAGCAGTACTTC
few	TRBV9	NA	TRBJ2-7	CASSVGLTYEQYF	TGTGCCAGCAGCGTAGGACTTACCTACGAGCAGTACTTC
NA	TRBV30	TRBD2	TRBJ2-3	CAWSAPGLASSTDTQYF	TGTGCCTGGAGTGCACCGGGACTAGCGTCTAGCACAGATACGCAGTATTTT
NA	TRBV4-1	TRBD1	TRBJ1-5	CASSLGTGNRSNQPQHF	TGCGCCAGCAGCCTCGGGACAGGGAATAGGAGCAATCAGCCCCAGCATTTT
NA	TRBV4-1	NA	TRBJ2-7	CASSQDKPSRIYEQYF	TGCGCCAGCAGCCAAGATAAGCCTTCTCGGATTTACGAGCAGTACTTC
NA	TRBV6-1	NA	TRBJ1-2	CASSVGNYGYTF	TGTGCCAGCAGTGTAGGGAACTATGGCTACACCTTC
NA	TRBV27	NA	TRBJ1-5	CASTTGGSNQPQHF	TGTGCCAGCACCACGGGAGGGAGCAATCAGCCCCAGCATTTT
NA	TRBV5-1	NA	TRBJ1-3	CASSVRTSSGNTIYF	TGCGCCAGCAGCGTCCGGACAAGCTCTGGAAACACCATATATTTT
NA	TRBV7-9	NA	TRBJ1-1	CASSSFTGTMNTEAFF	TGTGCCAGCAGCTCTTTTACGGGGACAATGAACACTGAAGCTTTCTTT
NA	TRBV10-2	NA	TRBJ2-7	CASSAEGTLTYEQYF	TGCGCCAGCAGTGCTGAAGGGACACTTACCTACGAGCAGTACTTC
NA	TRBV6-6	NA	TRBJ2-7	CASGGNGTRAYEQYF	TGTGCCAGCGGGGGGAACGGGACACGTGCCTACGAGCAGTACTTC
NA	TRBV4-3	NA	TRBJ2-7	CASSQTTDITYEQYF	TGCGCCAGCAGCCAAACCACCGACATTACCTACGAGCAGTACTTC
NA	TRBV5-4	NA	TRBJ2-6	CASSFAGSGANVLTF	TGTGCCAGCAGCTTTGCAGGGTCTGGGGCCAACGTCCTGACTTTC
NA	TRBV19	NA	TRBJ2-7	CASSWAETGYEQYF	TGTGCCAGTAGTTGGGCCGAAACCGGGTACGAGCAGTACTTC
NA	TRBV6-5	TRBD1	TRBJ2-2	CASSYSDRGRLGELFF	TGTGCCAGCAGTTACTCGGACAGGGGGCGCCTCGGGGAGCTGTTTTTT
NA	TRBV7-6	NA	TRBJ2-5	CASSLGSGPIQETQYF	TGTGCCAGCAGCTTAGGGAGCGGGCCAATCCAAGAGACCCAGTACTTC
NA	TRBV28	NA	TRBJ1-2	CASSFWGYGYTF	TGTGCCAGCAGTTTTTGGGGGTATGGCTACACCTTC
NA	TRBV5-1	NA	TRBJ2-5	CASSLVAYQETQYF	TGCGCCAGCAGCTTGGTAGCGTACCAAGAGACCCAGTACTTC
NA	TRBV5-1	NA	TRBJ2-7	CASSLTRRGAYEQYF	TGCGCCAGCAGCCTTACGCGGCGGGGAGCCTACGAGCAGTACTTC
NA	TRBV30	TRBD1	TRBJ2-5	CAWSVGQGHETQYF	TGTGCCTGGAGTGTGGGACAGGGACACGAGACCCAGTACTTC
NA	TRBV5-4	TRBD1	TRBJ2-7	CASSPGTGSYEQYF	TGTGCCAGCAGCCCCGGGACAGGGTCCTACGAGCAGTACTTC
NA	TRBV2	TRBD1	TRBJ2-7	CASSPDRGFEQYF	TGTGCCAGCAGTCCCGACAGGGGGTTCGAGCAGTACTTC
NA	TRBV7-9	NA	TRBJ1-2	CASSYGYSGGYTF	TGTGCCAGCAGCTATGGGTATTCTGGTGGCTACACCTTC
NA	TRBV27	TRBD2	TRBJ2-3	CASSLGSGRNTDTQYF	TGTGCCAGCAGTTTAGGGAGCGGGAGGAACACAGATACGCAGTATTTT
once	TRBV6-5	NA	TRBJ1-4	CASSDSMRGEKLFF	TGTGCCAGCAGTGACAGTATGAGAGGTGAAAAACTGTTTTTT
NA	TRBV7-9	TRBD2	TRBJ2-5	CASSLGRSGRAQETQYF	TGTGCCAGCAGCTTAGGTCGGAGCGGGAGGGCCCAAGAGACCCAGTACTTC
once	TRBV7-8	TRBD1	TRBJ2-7	CASSPGTGFLSPYEQYF	TGTGCCAGCAGCCCCGGGACAGGCTTTTTAAGCCCCTACGAGCAGTACTTC
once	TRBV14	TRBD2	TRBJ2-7	CASSQVSLAGEDEQYF	TGTGCCAGCAGCCAAGTATCACTAGCGGGAGAGGACGAGCAGTACTTC
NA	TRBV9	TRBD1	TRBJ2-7	CASSAGQDLAYEQYF	TGTGCCAGCAGCGCAGGACAGGACCTGGCCTACGAGCAGTACTTC
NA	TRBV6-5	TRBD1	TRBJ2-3	CASPWGQGNTDTQYF	TGTGCCAGTCCCTGGGGACAGGGGAACACAGATACGCAGTATTTT
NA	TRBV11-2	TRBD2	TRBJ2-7	CASSLVELAGAGEYF	TGTGCCAGCAGCTTAGTGGAGCTAGCGGGAGCGGGGGAGTACTTC
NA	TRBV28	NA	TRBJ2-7	CASSLGPIGGGPSYEQYF	TGTGCCAGCAGTTTAGGGCCCATTGGGGGGGGGCCCTCCTACGAGCAGTACTTC
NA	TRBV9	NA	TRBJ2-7	CASSVEISAYEQYF	TGTGCCAGCAGCGTAGAAATATCGGCCTACGAGCAGTACTTC
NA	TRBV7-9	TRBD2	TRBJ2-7	CASSLRLAGGTYEQYF	TGTGCCAGCAGCTTACGACTAGCGGGAGGAACCTACGAGCAGTACTTC
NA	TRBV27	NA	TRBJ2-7	CASSLSPGGGVAEQYF	TGTGCCAGCAGTTTATCACCGGGTGGAGGGGTGGCGGAGCAGTACTTC
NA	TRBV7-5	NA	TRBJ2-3	CARSLDRATTDTQYF	TGTGCCAGAAGCTTAGATAGGGCGACCACAGATACGCAGTATTTT
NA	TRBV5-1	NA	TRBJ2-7	CASSFVFSSEQYF	TGCGCCAGCAGTTTCGTCTTCAGTTCAGAGCAGTACTTC
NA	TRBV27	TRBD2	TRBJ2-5	CASSPPGLAGAETQYF	TGTGCCAGCAGTCCCCCCGGGCTAGCGGGGGCAGAGACCCAGTACTTC
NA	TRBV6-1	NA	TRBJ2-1	CASSVGLFNEQFF	TGTGCCAGCAGTGTGGGACTTTTTAATGAGCAGTTCTTC
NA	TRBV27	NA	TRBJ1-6	CASSSEDPSYNSPLHF	TGTGCCAGCAGTAGTGAGGACCCATCCTATAATTCACCCCTCCACTTT
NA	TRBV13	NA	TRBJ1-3	CASSFTGISGNTIYF	TGTGCCAGCAGCTTCACAGGGATCTCTGGAAACACCATATATTTT
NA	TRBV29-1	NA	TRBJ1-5	CSVLGQDQPQHF	TGCAGCGTTCTTGGGCAGGATCAGCCCCAGCATTTT
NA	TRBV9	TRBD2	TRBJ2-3	CASGGGASTDTQYF	TGTGCCAGCGGCGGGGGAGCTAGCACAGATACGCAGTATTTT
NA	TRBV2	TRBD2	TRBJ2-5	CASSPSGLAGETQYF	TGTGCCAGCAGTCCTAGCGGCCTTGCGGGAGAGACCCAGTACTTC
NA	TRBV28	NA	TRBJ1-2	CARDRLNYGYTF	TGTGCCAGGGACAGACTTAACTATGGCTACACCTTC